This TCR beta chain derives from a study of T cells in Graves' hyperthyroidism and ophthalmopathy. Researchers took RNA transcripts and amplified the TCR beta CDR3 regions from them. When the TCR CDR3 underwent first-round RT-PCR, the HTBI primer set was used. TCRdb analysed the multiplex PCR reads with MiXCR anew, one entry per CDR3 protein. The sample has hundreds of thousands of distinct CDR3 sequences, around 20% seen once. PBMCs were obtained from approximately 10 ml fresh peripheral blood. The CDR3 totals 16 residues. V lost 5 bases to trimming and J lost 0 bases, with 14 bases between them. CDR1 and CDR2 (germline): MNHNS, SASEGT. As to this clonotype: Its antigen remains unknown.

Study-level findings and limits: Peripheral blood also featured most of the thyroid clonotypes expanded above 0.001.

Sequenced input: blood. The receptor's source is a man in his thirties or forties with Graves' ophthalmopathy. The genes are TRBV6-1 and TRBJ1-3; no clear D. The CDR3 region is CASSLIPRSSGNTIYF. DNA for the CDR3: TGTGCCAGCAGTCTCATCCCCCGGTCCTCTGGAAACACCATATATTTT.